These T cell receptor beta chains were read from a single sample in a study of T cells in localized non-small cell lung cancer. The method was immunoSEQ multiplex PCR; TCRdb's version includes in-frame clones alone and lacks a portion of them. The sample has some 140,000 clones; more than 70% are singletons. The sample consisted of peripheral blood, taken before any cancer treatment. Every receptor here comes from an older female donor with stage I lung adenocarcinoma. Both conserved end residues are part of each CDR3. D genes are given only for firm matches. Not all rows give a size; the values are once, few, many and, for expanded clones, a class.

V gene: TRBV7-9
J gene: TRBJ2-3
clone size: NA
D gene: NA
CDR3 protein: CASSLVGAGAQYF
CDR3 DNA: TGTGCCAGCAGCTTAGTGGGAGCTGGGGCGCAGTATTTT

V gene: TRBV7-3
J gene: TRBJ2-1
clone size: NA
D gene: TRBD2
CDR3 protein: CASSLDLAGIDEQFF
CDR3 DNA: TGTGCCAGCAGCTTAGACCTAGCGGGAATTGATGAGCAGTTCTTC

V gene: TRBV6-5
J gene: TRBJ1-1
clone size: few
D gene: NA
CDR3 protein: CASSYSISTEAFF
CDR3 DNA: TGTGCCAGCAGTTACTCAATCTCCACTGAAGCTTTCTTT

V gene: TRBV6-6
J gene: TRBJ2-1
clone size: once
D gene: TRBD2
CDR3 protein: CASTSGGAYNEQFF
CDR3 DNA: TGTGCCAGCACTAGCGGGGGGGCCTACAATGAGCAGTTCTTC

V gene: TRBV5-1
J gene: TRBJ2-7
clone size: NA
D gene: TRBD2
CDR3 protein: CASSLAPTSGTYEQYF
CDR3 DNA: TGCGCCAGCAGCTTGGCTCCTACTAGCGGAACATACGAGCAGTACTTC

V gene: TRBV2
J gene: TRBJ1-6
clone size: NA
D gene: NA
CDR3 protein: CASRGTQAYNSPLHF
CDR3 DNA: TGTGCCAGCAGGGGGACTCAGGCCTATAATTCACCCCTCCACTTT

V gene: TRBV27
J gene: TRBJ2-7
clone size: NA
D gene: TRBD2
CDR3 protein: CASMPLAGFTSLRGEQYF
CDR3 DNA: TGTGCCAGCATGCCCCTAGCGGGATTCACCTCGTTACGTGGCGAGCAGTACTTC

V gene: TRBV6-5
J gene: TRBJ2-3
clone size: NA
D gene: TRBD2
CDR3 protein: CASSKGLDTDTQYF
CDR3 DNA: TGTGCCAGCAGTAAGGGACTAGACACAGATACGCAGTATTTT

V gene: TRBV18
J gene: TRBJ2-1
clone size: NA
D gene: TRBD2
CDR3 protein: CASSPFTSGSPYNEQFF
CDR3 DNA: TGTGCCAGCTCACCCTTTACTAGCGGGAGCCCATACAATGAGCAGTTCTTC

V gene: TRBV14
J gene: TRBJ2-7
clone size: NA
D gene: NA
CDR3 protein: CASSRLPGSFLYEQYF
CDR3 DNA: TGTGCCAGCAGCCGACTCCCAGGGTCCTTTCTCTACGAGCAGTACTTC

V gene: TRBV7-3
J gene: TRBJ2-3
clone size: NA
D gene: NA
CDR3 protein: CASSLITGNAQYF
CDR3 DNA: TGTGCCAGCAGCTTAATCACGGGGAATGCGCAGTATTTT

V gene: TRBV7-8
J gene: TRBJ2-1
clone size: NA
D gene: TRBD1
CDR3 protein: CASSGDSSSYNEQFF
CDR3 DNA: TGTGCCAGCAGCGGGGACAGTTCCTCCTACAATGAGCAGTTCTTC

V gene: TRBV29-1
J gene: TRBJ2-7
clone size: NA
D gene: NA
CDR3 protein: CSVGGNEQYF
CDR3 DNA: TGCAGCGTTGGGGGGAACGAGCAGTACTTC

V gene: TRBV28
J gene: TRBJ2-5
clone size: NA
D gene: NA
CDR3 protein: CASSSPDWGQEETQYF
CDR3 DNA: TGTGCCAGCAGTTCGCCCGATTGGGGGCAAGAAGAGACCCAGTACTTC

V gene: TRBV19
J gene: TRBJ1-1
clone size: NA
D gene: NA
CDR3 protein: CASSTSRGSEAFF
CDR3 DNA: TGTGCCAGTAGTACATCCAGGGGCTCTGAAGCTTTCTTT

V gene: TRBV19
J gene: TRBJ2-5
clone size: NA
D gene: TRBD2
CDR3 protein: CASSSRGLAGAPQETQYF
CDR3 DNA: TGTGCCAGTAGTTCACGAGGACTAGCGGGAGCCCCACAAGAGACCCAGTACTTC

V gene: TRBV29-1
J gene: TRBJ1-1
clone size: NA
D gene: TRBD1
CDR3 protein: CSVATGGLTEAFF
CDR3 DNA: TGCAGCGTTGCTACAGGGGGGTTGACTGAAGCTTTCTTT

V gene: TRBV18
J gene: TRBJ2-3
clone size: NA
D gene: NA
CDR3 protein: CASSPGLEGTDTQYF
CDR3 DNA: TGTGCCAGCTCACCAGGGCTGGAGGGCACAGATACGCAGTATTTT

V gene: TRBV7-8
J gene: TRBJ2-2
clone size: NA
D gene: TRBD1
CDR3 protein: CASSLATGGATGELFF
CDR3 DNA: TGTGCCAGCAGCTTAGCGACAGGGGGCGCCACCGGGGAGCTGTTTTTT

V gene: TRBV2
J gene: TRBJ2-5
clone size: NA
D gene: NA
CDR3 protein: CASSEDARREQYF
CDR3 DNA: TGTGCCAGCAGTGAAGACGCACGGAGAGAGCAGTACTTC

V gene: TRBV9
J gene: TRBJ2-2
clone size: NA
D gene: TRBD2
CDR3 protein: CASSLAVTGELFF
CDR3 DNA: TGTGCCAGCTCCCTAGCGGTCACCGGGGAGCTGTTTTTT

V gene: TRBV6-5
J gene: TRBJ1-1
clone size: NA
D gene: NA
CDR3 protein: CASSPPTGQYTEAFF
CDR3 DNA: TGTGCCAGCAGTCCCCCGACGGGGCAGTACACTGAAGCTTTCTTT

V gene: TRBV9
J gene: TRBJ2-1
clone size: NA
D gene: TRBD2
CDR3 protein: CASSVGTGGFPTNEQFF
CDR3 DNA: TGTGCCAGCAGCGTTGGAACGGGAGGGTTCCCTACCAATGAGCAGTTCTTC

V gene: TRBV28
J gene: TRBJ1-1
clone size: NA
D gene: NA
CDR3 protein: CASSSPAMNTEAFF
CDR3 DNA: TGTGCCAGCAGTTCACCGGCCATGAACACTGAAGCTTTCTTT

V gene: TRBV6-1
J gene: TRBJ2-7
clone size: NA
D gene: TRBD2
CDR3 protein: CASRGGLAGEQYF
CDR3 DNA: TGTGCCAGCAGAGGAGGACTAGCGGGAGAGCAGTACTTC

V gene: TRBV9
J gene: TRBJ2-3
clone size: NA
D gene: TRBD2
CDR3 protein: CASSGESEGLAGGDSTDTQYF
CDR3 DNA: TGTGCCAGCAGCGGAGAGAGCGAGGGACTAGCGGGAGGTGATAGCACAGATACGCAGTATTTT

V gene: TRBV30
J gene: TRBJ1-1
clone size: few
D gene: NA
CDR3 protein: CAWSEVVAFF
CDR3 DNA: TGTGCCTGGAGTGAAGTGGTAGCTTTCTTT

V gene: TRBV21-1
J gene: TRBJ2-7
clone size: NA
D gene: NA
CDR3 protein: CASSKVDRGGVYEQYF
CDR3 DNA: TGTGCCAGCAGCAAAGTCGACAGAGGTGGAGTCTACGAGCAGTACTTC

V gene: TRBV19
J gene: TRBJ2-2
clone size: NA
D gene: NA
CDR3 protein: CASSIRDYTGELFF
CDR3 DNA: TGTGCCAGTAGTATACGCGATTACACCGGGGAGCTGTTTTTT

V gene: TRBV7-3
J gene: TRBJ2-7
clone size: NA
D gene: NA
CDR3 protein: CASRHTGTKSEQYF
CDR3 DNA: TGTGCCAGCAGACATACCGGGACCAAGAGCGAGCAGTACTTC

V gene: TRBV6-1
J gene: TRBJ2-7
clone size: NA
D gene: TRBD1
CDR3 protein: CASASQRTGSYEQYF
CDR3 DNA: TGTGCCAGTGCTTCTCAACGGACAGGGTCCTACGAGCAGTACTTC

V gene: TRBV29-1
J gene: TRBJ2-3
clone size: NA
D gene: TRBD2
CDR3 protein: CSVDGTSASDTQYF
CDR3 DNA: TGCAGCGTCGACGGGACTAGCGCATCAGATACGCAGTATTTT

V gene: TRBV5-1
J gene: TRBJ2-2
clone size: NA
D gene: NA
CDR3 protein: CASSLATNTGELFF
CDR3 DNA: TGCGCCAGCAGCTTGGCGACGAACACCGGGGAGCTGTTTTTT

V gene: TRBV5-1
J gene: TRBJ2-5
clone size: NA
D gene: NA
CDR3 protein: CASSWEQETQYF
CDR3 DNA: TGCGCCAGCAGCTGGGAGCAAGAGACCCAGTACTTC

V gene: TRBV27
J gene: TRBJ2-6
clone size: NA
D gene: NA
CDR3 protein: CASSPRVANVLTF
CDR3 DNA: TGTGCCAGCAGTCCTAGGGTGGCCAACGTCCTGACTTTC

V gene: TRBV27
J gene: TRBJ2-5
clone size: NA
D gene: NA
CDR3 protein: CASKGRTISETQYF
CDR3 DNA: TGTGCCAGCAAGGGACGGACAATCTCGGAGACCCAGTACTTC

V gene: TRBV28
J gene: TRBJ2-7
clone size: once
D gene: TRBD2
CDR3 protein: CASRTRTSGRGGQYF
CDR3 DNA: TGTGCCAGCAGAACCCGGACTAGCGGGAGGGGGGGGCAGTACTTC

V gene: TRBV5-4
J gene: TRBJ1-1
clone size: NA
D gene: TRBD1
CDR3 protein: CATKGDRENTEAFF
CDR3 DNA: TGTGCCACCAAGGGAGACAGGGAGAACACTGAAGCTTTCTTT

V gene: TRBV28
J gene: TRBJ2-5
clone size: NA
D gene: TRBD2
CDR3 protein: CASSGGGLAGETQYF
CDR3 DNA: TGTGCCAGCAGCGGGGGAGGGCTAGCGGGCGAGACCCAGTACTTC

V gene: TRBV9
J gene: TRBJ2-1
clone size: NA
D gene: NA
CDR3 protein: CASSVDHYNEQFF
CDR3 DNA: TGTGCCAGCAGCGTTGACCATTACAATGAGCAGTTCTTC

V gene: TRBV11-2
J gene: TRBJ2-3
clone size: NA
D gene: NA
CDR3 protein: CASSLASDTQYF
CDR3 DNA: TGTGCCAGCAGCTTAGCATCAGATACGCAGTATTTT

V gene: TRBV6-5
J gene: TRBJ1-1
clone size: NA
D gene: NA
CDR3 protein: CASSTGRATEAFF
CDR3 DNA: TGTGCCAGCAGTACGGGGCGTGCCACTGAAGCTTTCTTT

V gene: TRBV19
J gene: TRBJ1-5
clone size: NA
D gene: NA
CDR3 protein: CASSIVNSNQPQHF
CDR3 DNA: TGTGCCAGTAGTATAGTTAATAGCAATCAGCCCCAGCATTTT

V gene: TRBV28
J gene: TRBJ2-6
clone size: NA
D gene: NA
CDR3 protein: CASRKAGANVLTF
CDR3 DNA: TGTGCCAGCAGAAAAGCTGGGGCCAACGTCCTGACTTTC

V gene: TRBV7-9
J gene: TRBJ1-1
clone size: once
D gene: NA
CDR3 protein: CASAEQVNTEAFF
CDR3 DNA: TGTGCCAGCGCTGAACAGGTGAACACTGAAGCTTTCTTT

V gene: TRBV11-2
J gene: TRBJ1-1
clone size: few
D gene: NA
CDR3 protein: CASSPDQGTEAFF
CDR3 DNA: TGTGCCAGCAGCCCCGATCAAGGCACTGAAGCTTTCTTT

V gene: TRBV11-2
J gene: TRBJ2-1
clone size: NA
D gene: TRBD2
CDR3 protein: CASSLGTSGHKGEQFF
CDR3 DNA: TGTGCCAGCAGCTTGGGGACTAGCGGCCACAAGGGTGAGCAGTTCTTC

V gene: TRBV28
J gene: TRBJ2-5
clone size: NA
D gene: NA
CDR3 protein: CASSLTRGLETQYF
CDR3 DNA: TGTGCCAGCAGTTTGACCCGAGGTTTGGAGACCCAGTACTTC

V gene: TRBV9
J gene: TRBJ2-7
clone size: NA
D gene: NA
CDR3 protein: CASSVGLGGPYEQYF
CDR3 DNA: TGTGCCAGCAGCGTAGGCCTGGGGGGGCCCTACGAGCAGTACTTC

V gene: TRBV7-3
J gene: TRBJ2-3
clone size: NA
D gene: TRBD1
CDR3 protein: CASSQTGGVTDTQYF
CDR3 DNA: TGTGCCAGCAGCCAGACAGGGGGCGTCACAGATACGCAGTATTTT

V gene: TRBV7-9
J gene: TRBJ2-7
clone size: NA
D gene: NA
CDR3 protein: CASSSGTQIYEQYF
CDR3 DNA: TGTGCCAGCAGCTCCGGGACACAAATCTACGAGCAGTACTTC

V gene: TRBV11-2
J gene: TRBJ2-1
clone size: NA
D gene: NA
CDR3 protein: CASAAHSYNEQFF
CDR3 DNA: TGTGCCAGCGCGGCGCACTCCTACAATGAGCAGTTCTTC

V gene: TRBV30
J gene: TRBJ1-2
clone size: NA
D gene: NA
CDR3 protein: CAWSGAVSGYTF
CDR3 DNA: TGTGCCTGGAGTGGGGCAGTCAGCGGCTACACCTTC

V gene: TRBV6-1
J gene: TRBJ2-1
clone size: NA
D gene: NA
CDR3 protein: CASSASNEQFF
CDR3 DNA: TGTGCCAGCAGTGCCTCCAATGAGCAGTTCTTC